This T cell receptor (beta chain) was retrieved from a study of OX40 agonist ivuxolimab in advanced cancers. Study overall: Ivuxolimab is a fully human IgG2 antibody that activates OX40 (CD134). Findings and caveats of the study: CD8+ T cells showed, on average, more clonal expansion than CD4+ cells. Some patients who did not respond also had low normalized T-cell clonal expansion.

V dropped 5 bases and J dropped 7 bases, with 11 bases sitting between them. There are 12 residues in the CDR3. CDR1 is SEHNR, CDR2 FQNEAQ, per germline (reference sequence). This clone has only one observation. Its antigen is undetermined. Clones were sequenced by immunoSEQ multiplex PCR, and TCRdb holds only the in-frame ones, with some missing. The table shows 45,000 to 60,000 clones, with over 80% occurring only once. The source is an adult with an advanced solid tumor such as melanoma, head and neck, liver or kidney cancer. The sample consisted of CD4+ or CD8+ T cells sorted from blood, taken in a trial of the OX40 agonist ivuxolimab. The J gene is TRBJ1-1, the V gene TRBV7-9; D is uncertain. CDR3 DNA sequence: TGTGCCAGCAGCCCGACGGGAGTTGAAGCTTTCTTT. This sequence encodes CASSPTGVEAFF.